The clone carrying this TCR beta chain was seen many times. CDR1 is DFQATT and CDR2 is SNEGSKA in the germline V gene (reference sequence). The CDR3 loop spans 15 amino acids. The V end lost 4 bases, the J end lost 3 bases, and 19 bases lay between the germline ends. The sample belongs to a study of T-cell reconstitution after alpha-beta-depleted transplantation in children. Researchers prepared the TCRbeta library using unique molecular identifiers, the study reports. One entry per CDR3 protein, called by TCRdb with MiXCR from the PCR reads. Among about 490,000 distinct CDR3 sequences, roughly 10% were seen once, and the ten largest hold around 2%.

Specimen: PBMCs, collected before TCRalphabeta/CD19-depleted stem cell transplant. This clonotype originated in a child aged 2 to 9 with inherited bone marrow failure, due to receive a stem cell transplant. V gene TRBV20-1 combines with J gene TRBJ2-7; a weak D match, TRBD1 (6 bases). The CDR3 region has the DNA TGCAGTGCTATCCACTATCCCAAAGGGGGCTACGAGCAGTACTTC. Residues: CSAIHYPKGGYEQYF.